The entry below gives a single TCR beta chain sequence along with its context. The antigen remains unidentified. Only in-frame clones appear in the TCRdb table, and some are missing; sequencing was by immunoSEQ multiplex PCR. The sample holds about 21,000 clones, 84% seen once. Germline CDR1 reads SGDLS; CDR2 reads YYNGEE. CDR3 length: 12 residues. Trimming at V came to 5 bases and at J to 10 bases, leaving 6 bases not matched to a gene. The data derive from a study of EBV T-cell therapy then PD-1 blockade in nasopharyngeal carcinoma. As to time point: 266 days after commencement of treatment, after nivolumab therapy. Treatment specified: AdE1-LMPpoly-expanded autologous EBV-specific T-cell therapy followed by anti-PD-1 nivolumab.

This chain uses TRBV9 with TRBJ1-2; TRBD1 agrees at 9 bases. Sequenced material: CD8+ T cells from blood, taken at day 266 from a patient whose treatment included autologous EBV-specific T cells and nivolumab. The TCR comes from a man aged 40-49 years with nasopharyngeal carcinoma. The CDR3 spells CASSRTGDDYTF. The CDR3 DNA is TGTGCCAGCAGTCGGACAGGGGATGACTACACCTTC.